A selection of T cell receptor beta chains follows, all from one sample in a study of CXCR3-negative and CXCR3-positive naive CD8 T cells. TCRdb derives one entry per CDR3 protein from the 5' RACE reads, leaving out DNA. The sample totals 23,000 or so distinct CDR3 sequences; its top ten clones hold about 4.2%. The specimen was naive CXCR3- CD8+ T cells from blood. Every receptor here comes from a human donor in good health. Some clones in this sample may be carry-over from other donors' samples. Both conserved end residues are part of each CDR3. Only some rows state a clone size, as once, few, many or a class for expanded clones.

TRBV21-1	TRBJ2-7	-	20	CASSKAGEKELGTDSYEQYF
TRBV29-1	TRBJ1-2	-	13	CSVAGGANYGYTF
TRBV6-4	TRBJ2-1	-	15	CASSDRGGGYNEQFF
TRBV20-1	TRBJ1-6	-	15	CRARDLGGGNSPLHF
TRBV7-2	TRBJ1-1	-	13	CASSVSGITEAFF
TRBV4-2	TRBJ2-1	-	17	CASSQESGYTPYNEQFF
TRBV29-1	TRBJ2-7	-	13	CSVQAGVSYEQYF
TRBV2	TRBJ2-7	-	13	CASSMRVAYEQYF
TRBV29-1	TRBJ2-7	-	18	CSVEDRAGSGQGSYEQYF
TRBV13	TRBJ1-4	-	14	CASSSMDRGEKLFF
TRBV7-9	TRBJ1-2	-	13	CASSSTTNYGYTF
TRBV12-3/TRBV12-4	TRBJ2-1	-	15	CASRSVEGFMNEQFF
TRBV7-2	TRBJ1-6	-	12	CASSPRGGPLHF
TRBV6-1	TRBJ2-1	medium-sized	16	CASSYEEDRVWIGQFF